These 26 T cell receptor beta chains were all obtained from the same sample, sequenced in a study of molecular identifiers for immune sequencing clone quantification. From the PCR reads, TCRdb called clonotypes with MiXCR, one entry per CDR3 protein. The sample has around 460,000 distinct CDR3 sequences; 20% to 25% are singletons. Source material: naive CD8+ T cells from blood, with Jurkat cell RNA spiked in. As to subset: FACS-sorted CD8+CD4-CCR7+CD45RA+ naive T cells. The receptor set was obtained from a human donor in good health. Some libraries in this study had Jurkat cell RNA spiked in.

The table lists this clonotype with many counts. The chain recombines TRBV12-3 or TRBV12-4 with TRBJ2-6; D is unresolved. The CDR3 has 17 amino acids. Trimming removed 4 bases at V and 0 bases at J, with 13 bases between. This CDR3 is CASSSPYGRSGANVLTF. CDR3 nucleotide sequence: TGTGCCAGCAGTTCCCCTTACGGGCGCTCTGGGGCCAACGTCCTGACTTTC.

The chain employs TRBV27 and TRBJ2-2; 7 bases match TRBD1. V lost 4 bases and J lost 4; bases outside the gene matches: 6. Germline CDR1 reads MNHEY; CDR2 reads SMNVEV (reference sequence). This CDR3 comprises 15 residues. CDR3 amino acids: CASSSGDSPTGELFF. The CDR3 DNA is TGTGCCAGCAGTTCAGGGGACAGTCCCACCGGGGAGCTGTTTTTT.

The J gene is TRBJ1-4, the V gene TRBV9, with D possibly TRBD1 on 6 matching bases. V was shortened by 3 bases and J by 7 bases, with 13 bases between the two germline ends. Germline loops: CDR1 SGDLS, CDR2 YYNGEE. The CDR3 runs 14 residues. The CDR3, as DNA: TGTGCCAGCAGCGCCGGGACAATTCCTGAAAAACTGTTTTTT. Translating gives CASSAGTIPEKLFF.

This clonotype has a count of ten or more. The V gene is TRBV7-6, the J gene TRBJ2-6; 7 nucleotides agree with TRBD1. V was clipped by 5 bases and J by 0 bases; unmatched bases: 7. Germline V gene sequence: CDR1 SGHVS, CDR2 FNYEAQ. This CDR3 region has 17 residues. CDR3 nucleotide sequence: TGTGCCAGCAGCAAGGGACAGTCAACCTCTGGGGCCAACGTCCTGACTTTC. It yields the protein CASSKGQSTSGANVLTF.

The V gene is TRBV19, the J gene TRBJ2-7; TRBD1 is a possible D gene (6 bases). V was trimmed by 1 base and J by 2 bases, leaving 12 bases between them. Per the germline V gene, CDR1 is LNHDA and CDR2 is SQIVND (reference sequence). The CDR3 length is 15 residues. The CDR3 bases are TGTGCCAGTAGTATAGGCACAGGGCCAGCCTACGAGCAGTACTTC. Translating it yields CASSIGTGPAYEQYF.

The chain uses TRBV7-9 and TRBJ1-3, with a possible D match to TRBD1 (5 bases). Trimming pared 7 bases from V and 1 base from J, leaving 11 bases between. The CDR3 spans 14 residues. From germline, CDR1 is SEHNR and CDR2 FQNEAQ (reference sequence). The CDR3 region has the DNA TGTGCCAGCACCTTGACAGATTCTGGAAACACCATATATTTT. Its translation is CASTLTDSGNTIYF.

The V and J genes are TRBV21-1 and TRBJ2-3; the listed D gene, TRBD2, was not tested against the DNA. TRBV21-1 is a pseudogene. The CDR3 sequence is 16 residues long. CDR3 DNA sequence: TGTGCCAGCAGCAAATCGGGGCCGAATCTCACAGATACGCAGTATTTT. This sequence encodes CASSKSGPNLTDTQYF.

This clonotype was counted many times. The V and J genes are TRBV10-3 and TRBJ2-5; 7 nucleotides agree with TRBD1. Looked up from germline, CDR1 is ENHRY and CDR2 is SYGVKD. This CDR3 contains 12 residues. Losses at the gene ends were 6 bases for V and 7 bases for J; bases not matched to a gene: 5. The CDR3 bases are TGTGCCATCAGCGACAGGGACGGGACCCAGTACTTC. It encodes CAISDRDGTQYF.

As regards this clonotype: This may come from a read error, since a much larger clone is one base off. This chain uses TRBV4-1 with TRBJ1-1; TRBD1 aligns across 9 bases. Looked up from germline, CDR1 is MGHRA and CDR2 is YSYEKL. Trimming at V came to 4 bases and at J to 3 bases, leaving 6 bases not matched to a gene. The CDR3 is 15 amino acids. CDR3 residues: CASSRDRVMDTEAFF. In DNA form, the CDR3 reads TGCGCCAGCAGCCGGGACAGGGTCATGGACACTGAAGCTTTCTTT.

Of note for this clonotype: With a much larger clone just one base away, this may be a read error. The V call is TRBV11-2, the J call TRBJ1-1, with D unresolved. The CDR3 covers 13 residues. Trimming pared 3 bases from V and 4 bases from J, leaving 9 bases between. Germline V CDR1 and CDR2: SGHAT, FQNNGV. CDR3 amino acids: CASSLSSLTEAFF. As DNA, the CDR3 is TGTGCCAGCAGCTTGAGCTCCCTCACTGAAGCTTTCTTT. The entire variable domain, with the rest obtained from reference TRBV11-2 and TRBJ1-1, is as follows: EAGVAQSPRYKIIEKRQSVAFWCNPISGHATLYWYQQILGQGPKLLIQFQNNGVVDDSQLPKDRFSAERLKGVDSTLKIQPAKLEDSAVYLCASSLSSLTEAFFGQGTRLTVV.

This clonotype was observed a few times. The chain joins TRBV7-6 to TRBJ2-3, with D perhaps matching TRBD2 (5 bases). Germline CDR1 is SGHVS and CDR2 is FNYEAQ. There are 15 residues in the CDR3. Trimming removed 5 bases at V and 2 bases at J, with 14 bases between. CDR3 nucleotides: TGTGCCAGCAGCCAGGACTCTAGAATCACAGATACGCAGTATTTT. The encoded protein is CASSQDSRITDTQYF. The whole variable domain, filled in from reference TRBV7-6 and TRBJ2-3, reads GAGVSQSPRYKVTKRGQDVALRCDPISGHVSLYWYRQALGQGPEFLTYFNYEAQQDKSGLPNDRFSAERPEGSISTLTIQRTEQRDSAMYRCASSQDSRITDTQYFGPGTRLTVL.

This clonotype has ten or more counts. The J gene is TRBJ1-1, the V gene TRBV30; D perhaps matches TRBD1 (5 bases). The V end was cut by 4 bases, the J end by 1 base, with 10 bases between. The germline CDR1 and CDR2 sequences are GTSNPN and SVGIG (reference sequence). The CDR3 runs 13 residues. The CDR3 nucleotides read TGTGCCTGGACCCCGACAGCGAACACTGAAGCTTTCTTT. As protein: CAWTPTANTEAFF.

This clonotype has at least ten counts. V is TRBV20-1 and J is TRBJ1-5; TRBD1 is a possible D gene (6 bases). The CDR3 extends over 13 amino acids. The V gene's germline CDR1 is DFQATT and CDR2 SNEGSKA (reference sequence). V was trimmed by 5 bases and J by 5 bases, leaving 13 bases between them. DNA of the CDR3: TGCAGTGCTGTTACAGGGTATTATCAGCCCCAGCATTTT. This translates into CSAVTGYYQPQHF.

This clonotype was detected only a few times. The rearrangement uses TRBV27 and TRBJ1-3; D may be TRBD1 (5 bases). V lost 3 bases and J lost 2, with 11 bases in between. There are 15 residues in the CDR3. Germline V gene sequence: CDR1 MNHEY, CDR2 SMNVEV (reference sequence). The CDR3 protein is CASSLHVGAGNTIYF. The CDR3 DNA reads as TGTGCCAGCAGTTTGCATGTGGGGGCTGGAAACACCATATATTTT.

The rearrangement uses TRBV27 and TRBJ2-3; 7 positions match TRBD2. The CDR3 covers 15 residues. Germline CDR1 MNHEY, CDR2 SMNVEV (reference sequence). J lost 6 bases, V lost 8 bases, and 14 bases had no gene match. The chain's CDR3 is CASLLAPGLVDTQYF. Written as DNA, the CDR3 is TGTGCCAGCCTACTAGCGCCAGGGCTGGTTGATACGCAGTATTTT.

The V and J genes are TRBV28 and TRBJ1-2; maybe TRBD1 (5 bases). The V gene's germline CDR1 is MDHEN and CDR2 SYDVKM. V shed 8 bases and J shed 2 bases, with 21 bases lying between them. The CDR3 is 16 residues long. CDR3 nucleotides: TGTGCCAGCTGGGGGATCACTCCCAACGGGAACTATGGCTACACCTTC. Translating gives CASWGITPNGNYGYTF.

Only one count was recorded for this clonotype. Since a much larger clone is just one base distant, this may be a read error. The genes are TRBV29-1 and TRBJ1-1; D not resolved. Trimming took off 7 bases at V and 4 bases at J, with 13 bases between the two ends. The CDR3 has 12 amino acids. Germline CDR1 and CDR2: SQVTM and ANQGSEA. The chain's CDR3 is CSAQSRVTEAFF. CDR3 bases: TGCAGCGCCCAATCGAGGGTCACTGAAGCTTTCTTT.

A word on this clonotype: One base away lies a much larger clone, so this may be a sequencing read error. The V gene is TRBV6-2 or TRBV6-3, the J gene TRBJ2-2, with D unclear. CDR3 size: 14 residues. Germline-derived CDR1 and CDR2 are MNHEY and SVGEGT. CDR3 nucleotide sequence: TGTACCAGCAGTTACGGTGGATTCACCGGGGAGCTGTTTTTT. This gives the protein CTSSYGGFTGELFF.

Concerning this clonotype itself: As the CDR3 is not closed by the conserved phenylalanine or tryptophan, this likely results from a read error. V is TRBV28 and J is TRBJ2-1; D ambiguous. The CDR3 contains 12 residues. CDR1 MDHEN and CDR2 SYDVKM come from the germline V gene. Trimming removed 6 bases at V and 10 bases at J, with 13 bases between. The CDR3 DNA sequence: TGTGCCAGCAGCCCCCATAGGGTAGAGCAGTTCTCC. Protein product: CASSPHRVEQFS.

This clonotype has ten or more counts. This CDR3 reads CASTQGVSYEQYF. Written as DNA, the CDR3 is TGTGCCAGTACCCAGGGGGTCTCCTACGAGCAGTACTTC. The rearrangement joins TRBV6-6 to TRBJ2-7; 7 nucleotides line up with TRBD1. The junction had 5 bases not matched to a gene; V was cut back by 9 bases and J by 0 bases. Germline V gene sequence: CDR1 MNHNY, CDR2 SVGAGI (reference sequence). This CDR3 has 13 amino acids.

This clonotype occurred once. V usage is TRBV27 and J usage is TRBJ2-1; D is possibly TRBD1 or TRBD2 (5 bases each). Trimming removed 4 bases from V and 5 bases from J, with 15 bases in between. From germline, CDR1 is MNHEY and CDR2 SMNVEV (reference sequence). The CDR3 consists of 15 residues. CDR3 protein: CASSWGPEMNNEQFF. In DNA, the CDR3 is TGTGCCAGCAGTTGGGGACCCGAAATGAACAATGAGCAGTTCTTC.

This clonotype has a handful of counts. The V call is TRBV9, the J call TRBJ2-1; 9 nucleotides line up with TRBD2. The CDR3 consists of 15 residues. Germline V gene lookup returns CDR1 SGDLS and CDR2 YYNGEE. V dropped 2 bases and J dropped 4; count of bases not matched to a gene: 4. CDR3 residues: CASSVSGRAYNEQFF. CDR3 DNA: TGTGCCAGCAGCGTTAGCGGGAGAGCGTACAATGAGCAGTTCTTC. Together with reference TRBV9 and TRBJ2-1, the CDR3 gives the full variable domain: DSGVTQTPKHLITATGQRVTLRCSPRSGDLSVYWYQQSLDQGLQFLIQYYNGEERAKGNILERFSAQQFPDLHSELNLSSLELGDSALYFCASSVSGRAYNEQFFGPGTRLTVL.

V is TRBV7-9 and J is TRBJ1-2; maybe TRBD1 (6 bases). Trimming took off 0 bases at V and 4 bases at J, with 12 bases between the two ends. Germline assignment: CDR1 SEHNR and CDR2 FQNEAQ (reference sequence). The CDR3 loop spans 15 amino acids. The CDR3, as DNA: TGTGCCAGCAGCTTAGCCCCAGGGGATGGCTATGGCTACACCTTC. Protein: CASSLAPGDGYGYTF.

This clonotype came up many times. The chain couples TRBV5-1 to TRBJ2-3; D uncertain. This CDR3 comprises 15 residues. Germline V lookup: CDR1 SGHRS, CDR2 YFSETQ. The V end was cut by 4 bases, the J end by 0 bases, with 12 bases between. The CDR3 bases are TGCGCCAGCAGCACGGACGGAGCTAGCACAGATACGCAGTATTTT. Translated: CASSTDGASTDTQYF. Based on the CDR3 plus reference TRBV5-1 and TRBJ2-3, the full variable domain is KAGVTQTPRYLIKTRGQQVTLSCSPISGHRSVSWYQQTPGQGLQFLFEYFSETQRNKGNFPGRFSGRQFSNSRSEMNVSTLELGDSALYLCASSTDGASTDTQYFGPGTRLTVL.

This clonotype has a count of ten or more. This chain uses TRBV19 with TRBJ2-7; D is unresolved. V was shortened by 9 bases and J by 3 bases, with 15 bases between the two germline ends. Germline-derived CDR1 and CDR2 are LNHDA and SQIVND (reference sequence). This CDR3 region has 13 residues. CDR3 nucleotide sequence: TGTGCCAGCAGTCCCGGGCTACTCTACGAGCAGTACTTC. Protein product: CASSPGLLYEQYF.

As to this clonotype: A much larger clone lies one base from this, so it may be a read error. The V call is TRBV5-6, the J call TRBJ1-1, with D hard to call. The CDR3 is 13 residues long. V shed 2 bases and J shed 7 bases, with 12 bases lying between them. Germline V gives CDR1 SGHDT, CDR2 YYEEEE. This CDR3 reads CASSFRLVNEAFF. For the CDR3, the DNA is TGTGCCAGCAGCTTCCGTTTGGTGAATGAAGCTTTCTTT.